This entry lists 18 T cell receptor beta chains sequenced from one sample in a study of T cell repertoires in cytomegalovirus infection. MiXCR was run by TCRdb on the reads, yielding one entry per CDR3 protein. The sample consists of 110,000 or so distinct CDR3 sequences, around 30% of them appearing once. Their cognate antigens are unknown. Source: CD8+ T cells from cultured PBMCs, taken from culture after CMV antigen stimulation. These TCRs come from a human donor in good health (CMV status not recorded). Some clones in this sample may be carry-over from other donors' samples.

A few counts support this clonotype. This sequence joins TRBV20-1 and TRBJ1-4; D gene ambiguous. Per the germline V gene, CDR1 is DFQATT and CDR2 is SNEGSKA (reference sequence). This CDR3 comprises 16 residues. V shed 4 bases and J shed 7 bases, with 22 bases lying between them. This chain's CDR3 is CSAKSPKQWVGEKLFF. CDR3 DNA: TGCAGTGCTAAAAGCCCAAAACAGTGGGTGGGTGAAAAACTGTTTTTT.

The chain employs TRBV23-1 and TRBJ2-7, with TRBD1 matching 8 bases. TRBV23-1 is noted as an ORF with a role that remains uncertain. CDR3 length: 19 residues. Losses at the gene ends were 2 bases for V and 1 base for J; bases not matched to a gene: 16. CDR3 loop: CASSQLFILDRGESYEQYF. Written as DNA, the CDR3 is TGCGCCAGCAGTCAACTATTCATCTTAGACAGGGGAGAGTCCTACGAGCAGTACTTC.

V is TRBV12-3 or TRBV12-4 and J is TRBJ1-5, with 9 nucleotides matching TRBD1. This CDR3 is built from 14 residues. Germline trimming cut 6 bases from V and 7 bases from J; bases unmatched to any gene: 7. DNA of the CDR3: TGTGCCAGCAGCCAAGGGACAGGGAGACAGCCCCAGCATTTT. Protein sequence: CASSQGTGRQPQHF.

This clonotype was seen repeatedly, ten times or more. The gene calls are TRBV10-3 and TRBJ2-7, with TRBD1 identical over 7 bases. The V gene's germline CDR1 is ENHRY and CDR2 SYGVKD. The V segment lost 3 bases and the J segment 0 bases; nucleotides outside the gene matches: 5. This CDR3 contains 15 residues. CDR3 nucleotides: TGTGCCATCAGTGAACGGGGACAGAGCTCCTACGAGCAGTACTTC. It specifies CAISERGQSSYEQYF.

V and J are TRBV6-6 and TRBJ2-7; D gene uncertain. Germline V gene lookup returns CDR1 MNHNY and CDR2 SVGAGI (reference sequence). Trimming cost V 5 bases and J 2 bases, with 16 bases left between them. The CDR3 is 15 amino acids. CDR3 protein: CASSLGVPTTYEQYF. In DNA, the CDR3 is TGTGCCAGCAGTCTTGGCGTTCCCACTACCTACGAGCAGTACTTC.

This chain joins TRBV15 and TRBJ1-2, with D possibly being TRBD1 (6 bases). The CDR3 contains 16 residues. V lost 0 bases, J lost 8 bases, and 19 bases lay in between. Germline lookup yields CDR1 LNHNV and CDR2 YYDKDF (reference sequence). The CDR3 DNA reads as TGTGCCACCAGCAGAGATCGTAGCCCGGGGGCTAAAGGCTACACCTTC. Protein: CATSRDRSPGAKGYTF.

The V gene is TRBV7-6, the J gene TRBJ2-7; 12 nucleotides align to TRBD2. With 1 base clipped from V and 2 bases from J, the junction kept 3 bases outside the gene matches. Per the germline V gene, CDR1 is SGHVS and CDR2 is FNYEAQ. The CDR3 has 16 amino acids. This CDR3 reads CASSLGLAGEPYEQYF. As DNA, the CDR3 is TGTGCCAGCAGCTTAGGACTAGCGGGGGAGCCCTACGAGCAGTACTTC.

This rearrangement joins TRBV20-1 to TRBJ1-3; D is uncertain. V gave up 0 bases and J gave up 16 bases, with 13 bases separating them. This CDR3 contains 11 residues. Germline V gives CDR1 DFQATT, CDR2 SNEGSKA (reference sequence). The CDR3 DNA is TGCAGTGCTAGAGATGGCCGACTATGGTATTTT. Translated: CSARDGRLWYF.

This clonotype was recorded a few times. This chain connects TRBV6-5 to TRBJ2-1; 12 bases line up with TRBD2. The CDR3 runs to 15 residues. Germline V gene data show CDR1 as MNHEY and CDR2 as SVGAGI. With 6 bases clipped from V and 5 bases from J, the junction kept 5 bases outside the gene matches. The CDR3 loop reads CASRETSGGNNEQFF. The CDR3 nucleotides are TGTGCCAGCAGGGAGACTAGCGGGGGAAACAATGAGCAGTTCTTC.

This clonotype was counted between two and nine times. At one boundary the junction diverges from the germline segment, which might be a read error. The chain employs TRBV7-7 and TRBJ1-2; TRBD1 is a possible D gene (6 bases). CDR1 and CDR2 from the germline V gene are SSHAT and FNYEAQ (reference sequence). The CDR3 totals 16 residues. The CDR3 is CASSVDRLSFNYGYTF. CDR3 bases: TGTGCTAGCAGCGTCGACAGGTTGAGCTTTAACTATGGCTACACCTTC.

The rearrangement links TRBV28 to TRBJ2-3; 9 nucleotides line up with TRBD1. The V gene's germline CDR1 is MDHEN and CDR2 SYDVKM. The CDR3 has 16 residues. Trimming at V came to 2 bases and at J to 4 bases, leaving 7 bases not matched to a gene. The CDR3 coding sequence is TGTGCCAGCAGTTTAGCCGGGGGACAGGGCGCAGATACGCAGTATTTT. It is translated as CASSLAGGQGADTQYF.

This rearrangement joins TRBV5-4 to TRBJ1-2; D is unclear. V lost 0 bases to trimming and J lost 7 bases, with 16 bases between them. CDR3 length: 15 residues. Germline V gene sequence: CDR1 SGHNT, CDR2 YYREEE (reference sequence). CDR3 DNA: TGTGCCAGCAGCTTGGCTAGCCTCCGCGTGGGTGGCTACACCTTC. It encodes CASSLASLRVGGYTF.

V is TRBV7-2 and J is TRBJ2-5; D ambiguous. The germline V gene encodes CDR1 SGHTA and CDR2 FQGNSA. V was pared by 2 bases and J by 3 bases, with 7 bases between. The CDR3 is made up of 13 amino acids. This CDR3 is CASSLRNEETQYF. The CDR3 DNA reads as TGTGCCAGCAGCTTAAGGAACGAAGAGACCCAGTACTTC.

V and J are TRBV12-3 or TRBV12-4 and TRBJ1-1; D remains unclear. V was clipped by 2 bases and J by 6 bases, with 10 bases between them. This CDR3 region has 13 residues. The CDR3 spells CASSLSGMPEAFF. CDR3 DNA: TGTGCCAGCAGTTTAAGCGGGATGCCTGAAGCTTTCTTT.

The chain joins TRBV7-6 to TRBJ1-6; D may be TRBD1 (6 bases). The CDR3 covers 18 residues. The V and J ends lost 4 bases and 0 bases respectively, with 16 bases between them. Germline V CDR1 and CDR2: SGHVS, FNYEAQ. CDR3 region: CASSSAGDVSSYNSPLHF. As DNA, the CDR3 is TGTGCCAGCAGCTCCGCAGGGGACGTGAGCTCCTATAATTCACCCCTCCACTTT.

The rearrangement uses TRBV27 and TRBJ2-5; D may be TRBD1 (6 bases). Germline loops: CDR1 MNHEY, CDR2 SMNVEV (reference sequence). CDR3 length: 15 amino acids. The V end was cut by 3 bases, the J end by 5 bases, with 16 bases between. Here the CDR3 reads CASSLTGLLGETQYF. In DNA, the CDR3 is TGTGCCAGCAGTTTGACAGGCCTACTCGGGGAGACCCAGTACTTC.

The J gene is TRBJ2-3, the V gene TRBV7-9, with 9 bases matching TRBD1. Trimming removed 5 bases from V and 0 bases from J; junction bases left unmatched: 9. The CDR3 has 17 amino acids. Germline CDR1 and CDR2: SEHNR and FQNEAQ (reference sequence). This CDR3 is CASSQDRGLSSTDTQYF. Written as DNA, the CDR3 is TGTGCCAGCAGCCAGGACAGGGGACTCTCTAGCACAGATACGCAGTATTTT.

This clonotype has at least ten counts. The chain has TRBV6-2 or TRBV6-3 and TRBJ2-7; 10 nucleotides agree with TRBD2. Germline V lookup: CDR1 MNHEY, CDR2 SVGEGT. V was clipped by 2 bases and J by 4 bases; unmatched bases: 8. The CDR3 is made up of 16 amino acids. CDR3 coding DNA: TGTGCCAGCAGTTACCCATCCGGACTAGCGGAGTACGAGCAGTACTTC. Translated, it gives CASSYPSGLAEYEQYF.